This T cell receptor beta chain comes out of a study of CD8+CD57+ T cells in acquired aplastic anemia. Background on the study: Sorted CD4+ and CD8+ cells yielded DNA averaging around 3.5 ug.

This clonotype showed up many times. Profiling of TCR beta VDJ combinations and CDR3 sequences used genomic DNA as template. TCRdb reprocessed the reads via MiXCR and lists one record per CDR3 protein. The sample holds about 210,000 distinct CDR3 sequences, 60% to 65% seen once. This CDR3 spans 15 amino acids. The V segment lost 7 bases and the J segment 0 bases; nucleotides outside the gene matches: 7. The V gene's germline CDR1 is MGHRA and CDR2 YSYEKL. The chain employs TRBV4-1 and TRBJ2-3; TRBD1 aligns across 7 bases. The receptor comes from a human donor in good health. The sample was sorted CD4+, CD8+, or CD8+CD57+ T cells (not recorded which) from PBMCs. As DNA, the CDR3 is TGCGCCAGCACTCTGACAGGGACAAGCACAGATACGCAGTATTTT. Protein sequence: CASTLTGTSTDTQYF.